This T cell receptor beta chain was recorded in a study of response to subunit inactivated influenza vaccine. CDR1 KGHSH and CDR2 LQKENI come from the germline V gene. Trimming pared 0 bases from V and 4 bases from J, leaving 6 bases between. The CDR3 extends over 14 amino acids. Notes on the study in general: There was a suggestion from the authors that each seasonal influenza vaccination recruits few new T cells.

TCRdb called the RT-PCR reads again in MiXCR, with one record for every CDR3 protein. This sample has around 520,000 distinct CDR3 sequences, with about 12% found just once. This clonotype was detected only a few times. What it binds is not known. The chain recombines TRBV18 with TRBJ2-2; no firm D call. The sequencing used PBMCs from blood, collected on the day of vaccination. This sequence was found in a man aged 50-60 years who received an inactivated influenza vaccine. The CDR3 bases are TGTGCCAGCTCACCACCGGGCCCCACCGGGGAGCTGTTTTTT. Its translation is CASSPPGPTGELFF. Looking up the rest from reference TRBV18 and TRBJ2-2 gives the full variable domain: NAGVMQNPRHLVRRRGQEARLRCSPMKGHSHVYWYRQLPEEGLKFMVYLQKENIIDESGMPKERFSAEFPKEGPSILRIQQVVRGDSAAYFCASSPPGPTGELFFGEGSRLTVL.